A single sample is the source of the 5 T cell receptor beta chains below, sequenced in a study of tumor-infiltrating lymphocytes in primary liver carcinoma. TCR beta cDNA came from roughly 0.45 ug total RNA, primed with a constant-region primer. Libraries for TCR beta were built through three nested multiplex PCR rounds, which together made up a slightly modified ARM-PCR procedure. TRBV1-TRBV30 forward primers paired with a C-beta reverse primer drove the first two PCR rounds, ten to eleven cycles each. TCRdb used MiXCR to reprocess the multiplex PCR reads, holding one entry per CDR3 protein. The sample lists 320,000 or so distinct CDR3 sequences; over 55% were seen once. It was unsorted whole blood that yielded blood RNA, and germline DNA was also extracted. Sequencing was performed on peripheral blood. The origin of the receptors is a man aged 35 to 55 with primary liver carcinoma and hepatitis B virus infection.

About this clonotype: Its ends do not fully match the called genes, so a read error is possible. The V and J genes are TRBV11-1 and TRBJ2-1; D tentatively fits TRBD1 or TRBD2 (5 bases each). Germline values: CDR1 SGHAT, CDR2 FQDESV (reference sequence). The CDR3 length is 15 residues. The CDR3 is CASSFQGPLDNEQSF. CDR3 bases: TGTGCCAGCAGCTTCCAGGGACCGCTGGACAACGAGCAGTCCTTC.

Concerning this clonotype itself: This may arise from a read error, as a much more abundant clone is one base away. The rearrangement joins TRBV6-2 or TRBV6-3 to TRBJ1-2, with 8 bases that match TRBD1. The CDR3 runs 16 residues. Germline V lookup: CDR1 MNHEY, CDR2 SVGEGT. Trimming at V came to 8 bases and at J to 0 bases, leaving 11 bases not matched to a gene. CDR3: CASGDRRFFSNYGYTF. The CDR3 bases are TGTGCCAGCGGGGACAGGAGATTTTTCTCTAACTATGGCTACACCTTC.

This clonotype was found a few times. The chain uses TRBV30 and TRBJ1-1; D gene ambiguous. Germline-derived CDR1 and CDR2 are GTSNPN and SVGIG (reference sequence). This CDR3 comprises 11 residues. V lost 4 bases to trimming and J lost 6 bases, with 9 bases between them. CDR3 in amino acids: CAWKFRAEAFF. The CDR3 nucleotides are TGTGCCTGGAAGTTTCGCGCTGAAGCTTTCTTT.

V gene TRBV6-6 combines with J gene TRBJ2-1; the D is unclear. CDR3 length equals 12 residues. Germline CDR1 MNHNY, CDR2 SVGAGI (reference sequence). As DNA, the CDR3 is TGTGTCGGCAGTTACTCGTTGGATGAGCAGTTCTTC. Translating it yields CVGSYSLDEQFF.

This clonotype was counted many times. The V gene is TRBV6-2 or TRBV6-3, the J gene TRBJ2-7; TRBD2 matches at 7 bases. The trim removed 5 bases at V and 3 bases at J, leaving 10 bases unmatched. Germline assignment: CDR1 MNHEY and CDR2 SVGEGT. The CDR3 is 15 residues long. CDR3 nucleotide sequence: TGTGCCAGCAGTACCCCTAGAGCGGGAATCTACGAGCAGTACTTC. It specifies CASSTPRAGIYEQYF.